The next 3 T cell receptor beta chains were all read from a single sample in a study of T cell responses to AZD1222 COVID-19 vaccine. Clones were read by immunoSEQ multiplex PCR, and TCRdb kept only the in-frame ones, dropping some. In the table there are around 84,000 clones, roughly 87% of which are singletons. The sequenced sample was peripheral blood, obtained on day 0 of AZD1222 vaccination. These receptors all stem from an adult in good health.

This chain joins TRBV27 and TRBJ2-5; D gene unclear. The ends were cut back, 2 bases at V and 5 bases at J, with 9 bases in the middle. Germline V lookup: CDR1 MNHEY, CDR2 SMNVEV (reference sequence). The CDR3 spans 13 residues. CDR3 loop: CASSLRSRETQYF. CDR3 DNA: TGTGCCAGCAGTTTACGGTCCAGGGAGACCCAGTACTTC.

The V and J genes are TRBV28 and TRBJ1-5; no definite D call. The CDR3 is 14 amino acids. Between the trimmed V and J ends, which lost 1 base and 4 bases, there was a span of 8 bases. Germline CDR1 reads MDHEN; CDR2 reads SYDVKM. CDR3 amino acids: CASSLLPRNQPQHF. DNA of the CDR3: TGTGCCAGCAGTTTATTGCCCCGAAATCAGCCCCAGCATTTT. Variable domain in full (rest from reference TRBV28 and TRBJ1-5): DVKVTQSSRYLVKRTGEKVFLECVQDMDHENMFWYRQDPGLGLRLIYFSYDVKMKEKGDIPEGYSVSREKKERFSLILESASTNQTSMYLCASSLLPRNQPQHFGDGTRLSIL.

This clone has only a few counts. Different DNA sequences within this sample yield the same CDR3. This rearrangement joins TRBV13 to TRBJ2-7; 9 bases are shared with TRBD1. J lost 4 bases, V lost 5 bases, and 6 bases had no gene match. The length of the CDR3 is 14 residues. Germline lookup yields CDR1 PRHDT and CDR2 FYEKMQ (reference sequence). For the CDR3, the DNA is TGTGCCAGCAGCGACCGGGACAGGGATTACGAGCAGTACTTC. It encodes CASSDRDRDYEQYF.